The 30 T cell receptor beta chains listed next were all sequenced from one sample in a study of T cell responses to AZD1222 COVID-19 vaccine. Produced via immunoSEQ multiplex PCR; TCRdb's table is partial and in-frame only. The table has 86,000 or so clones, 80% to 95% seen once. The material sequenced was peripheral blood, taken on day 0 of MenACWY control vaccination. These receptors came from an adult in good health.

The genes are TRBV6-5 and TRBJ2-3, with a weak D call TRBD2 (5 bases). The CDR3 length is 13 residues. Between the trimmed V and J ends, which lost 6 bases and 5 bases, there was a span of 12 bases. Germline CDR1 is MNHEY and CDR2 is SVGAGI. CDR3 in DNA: TGTGCCAGCAGCTTCGACGAGGGAGATACGCAGTATTTT. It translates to CASSFDEGDTQYF.

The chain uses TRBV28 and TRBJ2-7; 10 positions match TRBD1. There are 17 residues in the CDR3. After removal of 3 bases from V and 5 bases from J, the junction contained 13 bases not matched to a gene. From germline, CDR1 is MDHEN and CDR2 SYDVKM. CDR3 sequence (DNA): TGTGCCAGCAGTTTCCGGGACAGGGGAGGCCTGGGTGACGAGCAGTACTTC. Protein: CASSFRDRGGLGDEQYF.

The CDR3 protein is CASSFTRSSYNEQFF. The CDR3 region has the DNA TGTGCCAGCAGCTTTACGCGTAGCTCCTACAATGAGCAGTTCTTC. The chain has TRBV5-4 and TRBJ2-1; D not resolved. CDR1 and CDR2 from the germline V gene are SGHNT and YYREEE (reference sequence). Trimming pared 2 bases from V and 0 bases from J, leaving 9 bases between. The CDR3 spans 15 residues.

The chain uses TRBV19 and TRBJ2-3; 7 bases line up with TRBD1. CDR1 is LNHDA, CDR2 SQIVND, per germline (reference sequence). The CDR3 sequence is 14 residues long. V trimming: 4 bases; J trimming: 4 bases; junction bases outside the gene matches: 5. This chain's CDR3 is CASSTGTASDTQYF. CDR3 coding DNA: TGTGCCAGTAGTACCGGGACAGCCTCAGATACGCAGTATTTT.

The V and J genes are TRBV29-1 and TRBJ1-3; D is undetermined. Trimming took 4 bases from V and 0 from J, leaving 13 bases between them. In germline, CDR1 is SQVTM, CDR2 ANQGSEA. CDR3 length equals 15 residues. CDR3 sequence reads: CSVALGRVSGNTIYF. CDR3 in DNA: TGCAGCGTTGCTTTGGGCCGGGTCTCTGGAAACACCATATATTTT.

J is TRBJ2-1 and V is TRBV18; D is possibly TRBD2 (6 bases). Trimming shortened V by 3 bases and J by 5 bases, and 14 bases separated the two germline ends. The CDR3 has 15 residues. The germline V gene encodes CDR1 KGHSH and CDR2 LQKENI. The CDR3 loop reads CASSPPMGGDNEQFF. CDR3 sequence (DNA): TGTGCCAGCTCACCGCCTATGGGGGGAGACAATGAGCAGTTCTTC.

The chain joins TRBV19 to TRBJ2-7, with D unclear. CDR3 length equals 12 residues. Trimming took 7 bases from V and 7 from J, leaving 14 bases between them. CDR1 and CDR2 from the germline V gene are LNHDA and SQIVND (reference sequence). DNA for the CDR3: TGTGCCAGTAATCAAGGGTCGCGAGAGCAGTACTTC. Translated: CASNQGSREQYF.

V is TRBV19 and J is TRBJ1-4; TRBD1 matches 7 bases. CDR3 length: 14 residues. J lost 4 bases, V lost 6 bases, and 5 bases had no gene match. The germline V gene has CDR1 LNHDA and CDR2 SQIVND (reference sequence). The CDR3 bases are TGTGCCAGTAGGCGCCAGGGGGGTAATGAAAAACTGTTTTTT. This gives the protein CASRRQGGNEKLFF.

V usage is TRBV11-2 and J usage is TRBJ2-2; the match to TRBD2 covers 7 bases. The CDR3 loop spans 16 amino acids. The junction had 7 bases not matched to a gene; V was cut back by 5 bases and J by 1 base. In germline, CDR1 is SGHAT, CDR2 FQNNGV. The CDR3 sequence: CASSQYSGRNTGELFF. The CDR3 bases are TGTGCCAGCAGCCAATATAGCGGGCGGAACACCGGGGAGCTGTTTTTT.

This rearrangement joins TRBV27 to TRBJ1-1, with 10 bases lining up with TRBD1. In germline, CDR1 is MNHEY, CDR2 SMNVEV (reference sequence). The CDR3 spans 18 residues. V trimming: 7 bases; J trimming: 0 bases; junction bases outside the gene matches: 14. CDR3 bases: TGTGCCAGCACCCAAGGGTCGGACAGGGGGGTGGTGAACACTGAAGCTTTCTTT. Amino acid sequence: CASTQGSDRGVVNTEAFF.

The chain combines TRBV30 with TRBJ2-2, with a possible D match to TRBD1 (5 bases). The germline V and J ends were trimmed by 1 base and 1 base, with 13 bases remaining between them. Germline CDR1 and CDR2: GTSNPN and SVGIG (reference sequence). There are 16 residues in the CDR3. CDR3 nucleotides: TGTGCCTGGAGTGGGAAAGGGGTGGGGAACACCGGGGAGCTGTTTTTT. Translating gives CAWSGKGVGNTGELFF.

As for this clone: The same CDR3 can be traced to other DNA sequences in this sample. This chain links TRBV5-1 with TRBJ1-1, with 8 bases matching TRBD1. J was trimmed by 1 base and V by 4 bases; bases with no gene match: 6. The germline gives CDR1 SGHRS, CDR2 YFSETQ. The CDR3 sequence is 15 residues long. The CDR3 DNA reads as TGCGCCAGCAGCCTCACCGGGACAGGGAACACTGAAGCTTTCTTT. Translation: CASSLTGTGNTEAFF.

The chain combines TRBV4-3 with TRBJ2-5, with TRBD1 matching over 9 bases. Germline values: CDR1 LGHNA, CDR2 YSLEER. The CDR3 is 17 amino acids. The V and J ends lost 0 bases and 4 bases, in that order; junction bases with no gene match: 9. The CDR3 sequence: CASSQEGQGLVSETQYF. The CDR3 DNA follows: TGCGCCAGCAGCCAAGAGGGACAGGGTTTGGTGTCAGAGACCCAGTACTTC.

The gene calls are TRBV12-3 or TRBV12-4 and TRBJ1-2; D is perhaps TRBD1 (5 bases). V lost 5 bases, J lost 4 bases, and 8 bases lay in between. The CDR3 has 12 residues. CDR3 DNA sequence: TGTGCCAGCAGTGCGGACACCTATGGCTACACCTTC. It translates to CASSADTYGYTF.

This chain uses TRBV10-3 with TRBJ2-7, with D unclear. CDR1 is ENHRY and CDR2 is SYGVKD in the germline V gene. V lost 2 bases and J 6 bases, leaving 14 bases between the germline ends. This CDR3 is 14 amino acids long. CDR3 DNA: TGTGCCATCAGTGAGGGCAAACCCACGTCCGAGCAGTACTTC. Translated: CAISEGKPTSEQYF.

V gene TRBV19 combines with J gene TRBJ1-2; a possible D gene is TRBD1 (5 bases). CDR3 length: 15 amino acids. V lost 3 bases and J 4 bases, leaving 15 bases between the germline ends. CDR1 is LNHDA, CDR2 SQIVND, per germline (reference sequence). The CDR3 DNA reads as TGTGCCAGTAGTATGCCCCAGGCGGGGGGCTATGGCTACACCTTC. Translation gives CASSMPQAGGYGYTF.

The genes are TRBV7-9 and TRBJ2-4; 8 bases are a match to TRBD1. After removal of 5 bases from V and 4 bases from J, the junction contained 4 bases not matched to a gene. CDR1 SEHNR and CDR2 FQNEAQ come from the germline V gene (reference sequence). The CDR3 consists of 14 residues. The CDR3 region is CASSLTGAKNIQYF. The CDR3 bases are TGTGCCAGCAGCCTGACAGGGGCTAAAAACATTCAGTACTTC. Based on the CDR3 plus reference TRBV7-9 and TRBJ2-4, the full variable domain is DTGVSQNPRHKITKRGQNVTFRCDPISEHNRLYWYRQTLGQGPEFLTYFQNEAQLEKSRLLSDRFSAERPKGSFSTLEIQRTEQGDSAMYLCASSLTGAKNIQYFGAGTRLSVL.

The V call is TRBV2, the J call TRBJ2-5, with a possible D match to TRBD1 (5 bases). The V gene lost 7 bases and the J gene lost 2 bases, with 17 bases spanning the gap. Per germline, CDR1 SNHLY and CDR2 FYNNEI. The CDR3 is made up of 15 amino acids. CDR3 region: CASTTPTDRQETQYF. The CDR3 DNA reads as TGTGCCAGCACGACCCCGACAGACAGACAAGAGACCCAGTACTTC. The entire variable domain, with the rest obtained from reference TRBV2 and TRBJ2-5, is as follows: EPEVTQTPSHQVTQMGQEVILRCVPISNHLYFYWYRQILGQKVEFLVSFYNNEISEKSEIFDDQFSVERPDGSNFTLKIRSTKLEDSAMYFCASTTPTDRQETQYFGPGTRLLVL.

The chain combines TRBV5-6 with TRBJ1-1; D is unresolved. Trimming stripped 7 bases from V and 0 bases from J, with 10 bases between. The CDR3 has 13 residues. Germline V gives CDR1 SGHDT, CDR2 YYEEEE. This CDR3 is CASRQVLNTEAFF. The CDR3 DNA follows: TGTGCCAGCCGTCAGGTCTTGAACACTGAAGCTTTCTTT.

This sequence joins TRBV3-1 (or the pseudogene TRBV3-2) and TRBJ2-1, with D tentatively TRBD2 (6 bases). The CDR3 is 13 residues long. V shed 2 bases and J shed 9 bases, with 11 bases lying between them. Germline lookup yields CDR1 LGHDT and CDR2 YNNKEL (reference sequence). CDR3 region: CASSQTREGEQFF. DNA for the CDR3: TGTGCCAGCAGCCAAACGCGGGAAGGTGAGCAGTTCTTC.

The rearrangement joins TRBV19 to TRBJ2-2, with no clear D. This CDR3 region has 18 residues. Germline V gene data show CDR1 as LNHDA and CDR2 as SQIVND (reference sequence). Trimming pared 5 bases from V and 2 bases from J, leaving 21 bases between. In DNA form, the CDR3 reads TGTGCCAGTAGTTGGGTCTCAAGTCAGCCCCTTAACACCGGGGAGCTGTTTTTT. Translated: CASSWVSSQPLNTGELFF.

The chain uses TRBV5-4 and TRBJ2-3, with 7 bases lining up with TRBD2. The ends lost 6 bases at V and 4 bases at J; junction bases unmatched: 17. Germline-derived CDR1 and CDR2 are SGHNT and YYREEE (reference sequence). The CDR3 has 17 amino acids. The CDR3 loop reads CASKGLLHNSTADTQYF. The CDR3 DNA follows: TGTGCCAGCAAGGGACTACTGCACAATTCTACGGCAGATACGCAGTATTTT.

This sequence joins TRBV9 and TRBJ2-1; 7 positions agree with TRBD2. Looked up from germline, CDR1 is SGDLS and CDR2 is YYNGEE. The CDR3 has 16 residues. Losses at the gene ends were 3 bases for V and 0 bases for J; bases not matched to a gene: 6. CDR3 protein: CASSASSGSSYNEQFF. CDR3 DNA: TGTGCCAGCAGCGCCTCTAGCGGTAGCTCCTACAATGAGCAGTTCTTC. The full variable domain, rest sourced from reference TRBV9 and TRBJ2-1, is DSGVTQTPKHLITATGQRVTLRCSPRSGDLSVYWYQQSLDQGLQFLIQYYNGEERAKGNILERFSAQQFPDLHSELNLSSLELGDSALYFCASSASSGSSYNEQFFGPGTRLTVL.

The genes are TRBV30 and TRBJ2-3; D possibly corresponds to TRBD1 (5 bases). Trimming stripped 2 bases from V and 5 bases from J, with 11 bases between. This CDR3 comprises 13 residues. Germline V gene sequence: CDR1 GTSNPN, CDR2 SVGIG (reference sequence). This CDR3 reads CAWSSGFRDTQYF. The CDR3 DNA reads TGTGCCTGGAGTTCAGGGTTTAGAGATACGCAGTATTTT.

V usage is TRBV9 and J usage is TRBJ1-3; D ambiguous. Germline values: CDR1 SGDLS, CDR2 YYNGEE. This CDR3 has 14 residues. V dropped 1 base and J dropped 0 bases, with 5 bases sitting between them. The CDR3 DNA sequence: TGTGCCAGCAGCGTAACAGACTCTGGAAACACCATATATTTT. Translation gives CASSVTDSGNTIYF.

CDR3 in DNA: TGTGCCAGCAGCCCTAGCGGGAGGGGAGCCTACGAGCAGTACTTC. Amino acids: CASSPSGRGAYEQYF. The chain couples TRBV28 to TRBJ2-7, with 12 bases matching TRBD2. J was trimmed by 2 bases and V by 6 bases; bases with no gene match: 5. CDR1 and CDR2 from the germline V gene are MDHEN and SYDVKM. The CDR3 has 15 residues.

In DNA form, the CDR3 reads TGTGCCAGCAGCTACGGGGAACGGGCTGAAGCTTTCTTT. It encodes CASSYGERAEAFF. V and J are TRBV6-5 and TRBJ1-1; D is unresolved. The CDR3 runs 13 residues. Deletions cut 6 bases from V and 6 bases from J, with 14 bases between. Germline values: CDR1 MNHEY, CDR2 SVGAGI.

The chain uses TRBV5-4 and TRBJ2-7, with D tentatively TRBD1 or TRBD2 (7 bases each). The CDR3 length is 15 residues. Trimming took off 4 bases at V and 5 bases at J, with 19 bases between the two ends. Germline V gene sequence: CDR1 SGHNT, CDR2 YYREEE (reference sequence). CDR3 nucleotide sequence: TGTGCCAGCAGCCCCCAGGGGGGAGGGCCCAACGAGCAGTACTTC. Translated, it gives CASSPQGGGPNEQYF.

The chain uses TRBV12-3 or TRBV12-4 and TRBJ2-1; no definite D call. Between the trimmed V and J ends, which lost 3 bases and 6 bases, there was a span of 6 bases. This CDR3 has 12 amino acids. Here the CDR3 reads CASSLTANEQFF. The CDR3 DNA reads TGTGCCAGCAGTTTGACCGCCAATGAGCAGTTCTTC.

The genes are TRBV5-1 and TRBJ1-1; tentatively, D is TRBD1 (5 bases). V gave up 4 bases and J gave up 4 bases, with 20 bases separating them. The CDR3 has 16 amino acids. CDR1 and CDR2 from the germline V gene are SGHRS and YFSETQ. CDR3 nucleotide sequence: TGCGCCAGCAGCCCCACCGGGGGAGGGCTGAGCACTGAAGCTTTCTTT. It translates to CASSPTGGGLSTEAFF.